This T cell receptor beta chain was recorded in a study of chemoradiotherapy in HPV16-positive cancers (dated by TCRdb to 2021 to 2024). A note on the overall study: Using functional T-cell assays on cells from a couple of HPV16-positive patients, the researchers defined candidate HPV-specific T-cell clones and common TCR motifs. The study asked whether T-cell immunity against the HPV oncoproteins E6 and E7 changes during chemoradiotherapy and whether it affects survival. Next, the candidate HPV-specific TCRs and motifs were followed in TCR repertoires from around 90 patients with HPV-related cancers.

Library preparation was by the immunoSEQ multiplex PCR assay. TCRdb obtained this table from immuneACCESS and retained in-frame rearrangements with V and J assigned. These tables miss some clones; where compared with another copy, unresolved V genes account for less than half of the shortfall, and the remainder is unexplained. Recorded for this sample are about 12,000 clones; about 80% of them occurred a single time. The top ten hold 1.4% of the sample. The research as a whole found: Only a couple of HPV16-positive patients were used to derive the functional definition of HPV-specific T cells, and the survival association was reported for HPV16-positive patients. In HPV16-positive patients, expansion of HPV-responsive T cells during chemoradiotherapy was found to be associated with improved recurrence-free survival. Expansion of candidate HPV-specific clones and E7-related TCR motifs was observed in the tumor microenvironment during treatment, whereas no such expansion was observed for non-HPV-specific T cells.

Repertoires were sampled repeatedly over the course of chemoradiotherapy, so clonal expansion could be followed in the tumor microenvironment. This clone was detected a few times. Which antigen it targets is not known. No much larger clone is present one base from it, and per-base qualities are unavailable. The sample here was taken from a patient who underwent chemoradiotherapy. The TCR comes from a human donor with HPV-associated anogenital cancer.

The CDR3 is CASRPDRGYTEAFF. The nucleotide sequence reads as follows: TGTGCCAGCAGGCCAGACAGGGGGTACACTGAAGCTTTCTTT. In this chain, TRBV27 is recombined with TRBJ1-1, with TRBD1 matching 9 junction bases. Germline trimming: 6 bases from V, 3 bases from J; junction bases outside gene matches: 5. The germline V gene (reference sequence) supplies CDR1 MNHEY and CDR2 SMNVEV. Counted from cysteine to phenylalanine, this CDR3 has 14 amino acids. Only the CDR3 portion is preserved as DNA: 42 bases, with reading frame beginning at the first base.